These 17 T cell receptor beta chains share one sample of origin, sequenced in a study of CD8 T cells in ankylosing spondylitis. Points from the study as a whole: Apparently characteristic of ankylosing spondylitis blood was a TCR beta motif (under ten highly homologous variants).

TCRdb redid the calling of the 5' RACE reads with MiXCR, one entry per CDR3 protein. In the table there are approximately 140,000 distinct CDR3 sequences, 15% to 20% of which are singletons. Their cognate antigens are unknown. Specimen: blood, either unsorted or a sorted T cell fraction (not recorded which). Every receptor here comes from a male donor with ankylosing spondylitis.

This sequence joins TRBV12-3 or TRBV12-4 and TRBJ2-1; 7 bases align to TRBD2. This CDR3 contains 17 residues. The trim removed 5 bases at V and 7 bases at J, leaving 17 bases unmatched. CDR3: CASSPSRVIAGTNEQFF. The CDR3 DNA reads as TGTGCCAGCAGTCCAAGCCGGGTGATAGCGGGTACTAATGAGCAGTTCTTC.

This chain uses TRBV4-1 with TRBJ1-1; D unclear. Germline V CDR1 and CDR2: MGHRA, YSYEKL. The V gene lost 1 base and the J gene lost 2 bases, with 5 bases spanning the gap. The CDR3 sequence is 13 residues long. CDR3 amino acids: CASSQAVNTEAFF. The CDR3 nucleotides are TGCGCCAGCAGCCAAGCGGTAAACACTGAAGCTTTCTTT.

This clonotype was counted only a few times. This chain links TRBV7-6 with TRBJ2-3, with 10 bases fitting TRBD2. The V and J ends lost 5 bases and 4 bases, in that order; junction bases with no gene match: 9. The CDR3 sequence is 16 residues long. Germline loops: CDR1 SGHVS, CDR2 FNYEAQ. CDR3 protein: CASSRYLAGVSDTQYF. The CDR3 DNA is TGTGCCAGCAGCCGGTATCTAGCGGGAGTCTCAGATACGCAGTATTTT.

This clonotype was seen repeatedly, ten times or more. The J gene is TRBJ2-1, the V gene TRBV29-1; TRBD2 agrees at 7 bases. The V gene end was trimmed by 3 bases and the J gene end by 7 bases; junction bases not matched to a gene: 3. The CDR3 covers 12 residues. Germline loops: CDR1 SQVTM, CDR2 ANQGSEA. The CDR3 nucleotides read TGCAGCGTTGAGGGGGGGTCGAATGAGCAGTTCTTC. Its translation is CSVEGGSNEQFF.

The chain is built from TRBV6-1 and TRBJ1-5; D perhaps matches TRBD1 (5 bases). With 5 bases removed from V and 0 bases from J, the gap between germline ends came to 11 bases. Germline loops: CDR1 MNHNS, CDR2 SASEGT. There are 15 residues in the CDR3. Here the CDR3 DNA reads TGTGCCAGCAGTACCACCGGGGCTAGCAATCAGCCCCAGCATTTT. Its protein product is CASSTTGASNQPQHF.

This clonotype turned up a few times. V usage is TRBV5-4 and J usage is TRBJ2-7, with TRBD2 as a possible D gene (5 bases). Trimming pared 2 bases from V and 7 bases from J, leaving 13 bases between. Per germline, CDR1 SGHNT and CDR2 YYREEE (reference sequence). The CDR3 totals 13 residues. As DNA, the CDR3 is TGTGCCAGCAGCTTCCCCGGGGAAGGGGAGCAGTACTTC. This encodes CASSFPGEGEQYF.

This clonotype was detected only a few times. The rearrangement joins TRBV28 to TRBJ2-1; D might be TRBD2 (6 bases). The V end lost 8 bases, the J end lost 9 bases, and 17 bases lay between the germline ends. Germline assignment: CDR1 MDHEN and CDR2 SYDVKM. The length of the CDR3 is 13 residues. The CDR3 region is CASRKSPGVEQFF. DNA of the CDR3: TGTGCCAGCCGCAAAAGCCCGGGAGTTGAGCAGTTCTTC.

This clonotype has more than one count but fewer than ten. J is TRBJ1-5 and V is TRBV12-5; 7 nucleotides match TRBD1. J lost 0 bases, V lost 2 bases, and 16 bases had no gene match. CDR3 length: 20 amino acids. Germline loops: CDR1 LGHNT, CDR2 FRNRAP. This chain's CDR3 is CASGLKKGAPPRYSNQPQHF. In DNA form, the CDR3 reads TGTGCTAGTGGTTTGAAGAAGGGGGCCCCACCTCGTTATAGCAATCAGCCCCAGCATTTT.

This clonotype was recorded a few times. The V call is TRBV7-2, the J call TRBJ2-1; D perhaps matches TRBD2 (5 bases). The CDR3 runs to 13 residues. Trimming left V 1 base short and J 9 bases short, with 10 bases between. Germline CDR1 SGHTA, CDR2 FQGNSA. CDR3 sequence reads: CASSLESAGEQFF. The CDR3 nucleotides read TGTGCCAGCAGCTTAGAAAGTGCGGGTGAGCAGTTCTTC.

The J gene is TRBJ2-7, the V gene TRBV4-1, with TRBD1 identical over 7 bases. CDR3 size: 15 residues. Germline V gene lookup returns CDR1 MGHRA and CDR2 YSYEKL. J was trimmed by 4 bases and V by 4 bases; bases with no gene match: 10. This chain's CDR3 is CASSPRIQGDYEQYF. The CDR3 DNA sequence: TGCGCCAGCAGCCCTCGGATTCAGGGGGATTACGAGCAGTACTTC.

V is TRBV7-9 and J is TRBJ2-7; 9 bases agree with TRBD1. V trimming: 5 bases; J trimming: 4 bases; junction bases outside the gene matches: 6. The CDR3 length is 14 residues. Germline V gene sequence: CDR1 SEHNR, CDR2 FQNEAQ (reference sequence). This CDR3 reads CASSTSGQGYEQYF. The DNA for the CDR3 is TGTGCCAGCAGCACCTCGGGACAGGGTTACGAGCAGTACTTC. The full variable domain, its missing parts supplied by reference TRBV7-9 and TRBJ2-7, is DTGVSQNPRHKITKRGQNVTFRCDPISEHNRLYWYRQTLGQGPEFLTYFQNEAQLEKSRLLSDRFSAERPKGSFSTLEIQRTEQGDSAMYLCASSTSGQGYEQYFGPGTRLTVT.

CDR3 nucleotide sequence: TGTGCCAGCAGCCCCAGGTTCAATCAGCCCCAGCATTTT. Protein sequence: CASSPRFNQPQHF. The J gene is TRBJ1-5, the V gene TRBV28; D remains ambiguous. V lost 6 bases and J 3 bases, leaving 9 bases between the germline ends. The CDR3 consists of 13 residues. Germline CDR1 MDHEN, CDR2 SYDVKM.

The chain joins TRBV5-1 to TRBJ2-7; tentative D call: TRBD1 (6 bases). This CDR3 is built from 11 residues. Trimming removed 7 bases from V and 2 bases from J, with 7 bases in between. From germline, CDR1 is SGHRS and CDR2 YFSETQ. The CDR3 region is CASQGPYEQYF. CDR3 nucleotides: TGCGCCAGCCAGGGGCCCTACGAGCAGTACTTC.

The CDR3, as DNA: TGTGCCAGCAGTCAGGGACAGTTTGAATATGGCTACACCTTC. Protein: CASSQGQFEYGYTF. The rearrangement links TRBV2 to TRBJ1-2, with 7 bases lining up with TRBD1. The ends lost 5 bases at V and 5 bases at J; junction bases unmatched: 8. CDR1 and CDR2 from the germline V gene are SNHLY and FYNNEI. The CDR3 loop spans 14 amino acids.

This chain uses TRBV7-2 with TRBJ2-7; a weak D match, TRBD1 (5 bases). There are 15 residues in the CDR3. The V and J ends lost 1 base and 4 bases respectively, with 14 bases between them. Germline CDR1 reads SGHTA; CDR2 reads FQGNSA. The CDR3 coding sequence is TGTGCCAGCAGCTTAGATTTTGGCAGGGAATACGAGCAGTACTTC. Its translation is CASSLDFGREYEQYF.

The chain recombines TRBV6-1 with TRBJ1-5, with unresolved D. The V and J ends lost 6 bases and 1 base respectively, with 10 bases between them. Per the germline V gene, CDR1 is MNHNS and CDR2 is SASEGT. The CDR3 length is 14 residues. CDR3 DNA: TGTGCCAGCAGGTCAACAAGGAGCAATCAGCCCCAGCATTTT. Amino acids: CASRSTRSNQPQHF.

The chain combines TRBV18 with TRBJ2-3, with 9 bases identical to TRBD1. The V segment lost 5 bases and the J segment 5 bases; nucleotides outside the gene matches: 5. The CDR3 is 14 amino acids. Germline V gives CDR1 KGHSH, CDR2 LQKENI. CDR3 nucleotide sequence: TGTGCCAGCTCAGCCGGGACAGGGTTAGATACGCAGTATTTT. Translated: CASSAGTGLDTQYF.